This TCR beta chain derives from a study of patients and donors after allogeneic stem cell transplantation. TCRdb fed the RT-PCR reads into MiXCR, producing one record per CDR3 protein. The sample holds about a million distinct CDR3 sequences, more than 15% seen once. This CDR3 spans 16 amino acids. V was trimmed by 4 bases and J by 0 bases, leaving 15 bases between them. Germline assignment: CDR1 SGHKS and CDR2 YYEKEE (reference sequence). Input material: blood, either unsorted or a sorted T cell fraction (not recorded which). The TCR was taken from a human donor who was either an allogeneic HSCT recipient or a stem cell or donor lymphocyte infusion donor (not recorded which). It is not recorded whose cells these are; they may come from a transplant donor. The chain employs TRBV5-5 and TRBJ2-3; TRBD1 might be the D (6 bases). Here the CDR3 DNA reads TGTGCCAGCAGCCCCGTCCAGGGGAGTAGCACAGATACGCAGTATTTT. Its protein is CASSPVQGSSTDTQYF.